This T cell receptor beta chain was captured by sequencing in a study of cytomegalovirus exposure and HLA in healthy donors. With 60 Vbeta and 13 Jbeta primers, the PCR was carried out. Generated by immunoSEQ multiplex PCR, the TCRdb table keeps only in-frame clones and is missing some. The repertoire holds around 190,000 clones, with more than 65% as singletons. The specimen was PBMCs. The sequence came from a woman in her thirties in good health and CMV-seropositive.

The CDR3 DNA follows: TGTGCCAGCAGCGTGTTCCTAGCGGGAGGGGATGAGCAGTTCTTC. The encoded protein is CASSVFLAGGDEQFF. This chain connects TRBV7-9 to TRBJ2-1, with TRBD2 matching 12 bases. V was clipped by 5 bases and J by 8 bases; unmatched bases: 7. Germline V gene data show CDR1 as SEHNR and CDR2 as FQNEAQ (reference sequence). The CDR3 has 15 residues.